The 9 T cell receptor beta chains given below trace back to one sample, sequenced in a study of blood T cell repertoires in COVID-19. Assay: immunoSEQ multiplex PCR; the TCRdb copy retains only in-frame clones and omits some. The sample carries a few hundred thousand clones, approximately 89% recorded once. What was sequenced was PBMCs or T cells enriched from blood (not recorded which). The receptors stem from a woman in her forties who had recovered from COVID-19.

The chain has TRBV11-1 and TRBJ2-2; TRBD1 might be the D (5 bases). Germline CDR1 reads SGHAT; CDR2 reads FQDESV (reference sequence). V was trimmed by 7 bases and J by 7 bases, leaving 16 bases between them. CDR3 length: 14 amino acids. This chain's CDR3 is CASTRSQGFGELFF. The CDR3 coding sequence is TGTGCCAGCACTAGGAGTCAGGGATTCGGGGAGCTGTTTTTT. Together with reference TRBV11-1 and TRBJ2-2, the CDR3 gives the full variable domain: EAEVAQSPRYKITEKSQAVAFWCDPISGHATLYWYRQILGQGPELLVQFQDESVVDDSQLPKDRFSAERLKGVDSTLKIQPAELGDSAMYLCASTRSQGFGELFFGEGSRLTVL.

V gene TRBV7-8 combines with J gene TRBJ1-3; D not certain. The V and J ends lost 5 bases and 9 bases respectively, with 8 bases between them. Germline CDR1 SGHVS, CDR2 FQNEAQ. This CDR3 is 11 amino acids long. The DNA for the CDR3 is TGTGCCAGCAGCCTTCCGGGCACCATATATTTT. Translating it yields CASSLPGTIYF.

The rearrangement links TRBV7-8 to TRBJ2-1; D might be TRBD2 (5 bases). V lost 4 bases and J lost 0, with 13 bases in between. The CDR3 has 16 residues. Germline CDR1 and CDR2: SGHVS and FQNEAQ. DNA of the CDR3: TGTGCCAGCAGCTCCTCAGCGGAGACCTCCTACAATGAGCAGTTCTTC. This gives the protein CASSSSAETSYNEQFF.

The chain is built from TRBV5-6 and TRBJ2-3; 9 bases are a match to TRBD2. Germline V CDR1 and CDR2: SGHDT, YYEEEE. V dropped 4 bases and J dropped 5; count of bases not matched to a gene: 14. The CDR3 runs 17 residues. CDR3 protein: CASSLTAGGRAQDTQYF. The CDR3 DNA is TGTGCCAGCAGCCTTACGGCCGGCGGGAGGGCCCAAGATACGCAGTATTTT. Together with reference TRBV5-6 and TRBJ2-3, the CDR3 gives the full variable domain: DAGVTQSPTHLIKTRGQQVTLRCSPKSGHDTVSWYQQALGQGPQFIFQYYEEEERQRGNFPDRFSGHQFPNYSSELNVNALLLGDSALYLCASSLTAGGRAQDTQYFGPGTRLTVL.

The chain employs TRBV6-5 and TRBJ1-1; D possibly corresponds to TRBD1 (5 bases). The germline gives CDR1 MNHEY, CDR2 SVGAGI. The length of the CDR3 is 13 residues. With 4 bases removed from V and 4 bases from J, the gap between germline ends came to 10 bases. The CDR3 coding sequence is TGTGCCAGCAGTTCGGGCGGGGCCACTGAAGCTTTCTTT. It specifies CASSSGGATEAFF.

This clone is a singleton in its sample. The chain combines TRBV3-1 (or the pseudogene TRBV3-2) with TRBJ2-1; D is unresolved. Trimming left V 1 base short and J 2 bases short, with 12 bases between. The CDR3 has 16 residues. Germline-derived CDR1 and CDR2 are LGHDT and YNNKEL (reference sequence). DNA for the CDR3: TGTGCCAGCAGCCAAGGGGCCCTAAATCCCTACAATGAGCAGTTCTTC. This codes for CASSQGALNPYNEQFF.

CDR3 nucleotide sequence: TGCGCCAGCAGTGAGTCTCGGACTAGCCGGACCGGGGAGCTGTTTTTT. This gives the protein CASSESRTSRTGELFF. The chain employs TRBV10-1 and TRBJ2-2; 8 bases fit TRBD2. The length of the CDR3 is 16 residues. J was trimmed by 5 bases and V by 0 bases; bases with no gene match: 5. Germline loops: CDR1 WNHNN, CDR2 SYGVQD (reference sequence).

This clone has a handful of counts. The chain couples TRBV6-2 or TRBV6-3 to TRBJ1-3; D possibly corresponds to TRBD1 (5 bases). There are 14 residues in the CDR3. Germline CDR1 is MNHEY and CDR2 is SVGEGT. V gave up 2 bases and J gave up 2 bases, with 7 bases separating them. The DNA of the CDR3 is TGTGCCAGCAGTTACGGGGGGACTGGAAACACCATATATTTT. Protein: CASSYGGTGNTIYF.

CDR3 region: CASSQLAGGPHEQFF. In nucleotides, the CDR3 is TGTGCCAGCAGCCAACTAGCGGGGGGGCCCCATGAGCAGTTCTTC. V is TRBV28 and J is TRBJ2-1, with 13 bases fitting TRBD2. The length of the CDR3 is 15 residues. The germline CDR1 and CDR2 sequences are MDHEN and SYDVKM. V gave up 6 bases and J gave up 8 bases; unmatched junction bases: 7.